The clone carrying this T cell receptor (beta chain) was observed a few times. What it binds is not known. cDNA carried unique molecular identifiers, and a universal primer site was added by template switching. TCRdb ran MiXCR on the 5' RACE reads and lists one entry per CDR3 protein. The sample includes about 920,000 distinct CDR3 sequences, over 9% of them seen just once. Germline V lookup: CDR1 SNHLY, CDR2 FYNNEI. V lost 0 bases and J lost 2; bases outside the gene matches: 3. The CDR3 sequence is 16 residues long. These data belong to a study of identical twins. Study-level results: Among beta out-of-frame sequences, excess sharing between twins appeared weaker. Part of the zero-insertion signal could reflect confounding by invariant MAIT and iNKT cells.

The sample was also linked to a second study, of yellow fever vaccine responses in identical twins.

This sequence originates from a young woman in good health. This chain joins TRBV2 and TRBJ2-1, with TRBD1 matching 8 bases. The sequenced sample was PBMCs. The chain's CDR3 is CASSEARDRTYNEQFF. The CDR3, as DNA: TGTGCCAGCAGTGAAGCCCGGGACAGGACCTACAATGAGCAGTTCTTC.